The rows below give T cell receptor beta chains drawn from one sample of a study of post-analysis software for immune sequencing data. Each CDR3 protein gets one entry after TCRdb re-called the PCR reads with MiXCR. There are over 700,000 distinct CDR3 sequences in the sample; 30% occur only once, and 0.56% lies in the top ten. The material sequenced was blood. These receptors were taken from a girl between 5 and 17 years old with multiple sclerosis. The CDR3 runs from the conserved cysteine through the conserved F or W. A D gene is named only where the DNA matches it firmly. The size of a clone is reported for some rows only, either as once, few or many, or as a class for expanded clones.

DNA: TGTGCCAGCGGGCGGGGAGGCAATGAGCAGTTCTTC; CDR3: CASGRGGNEQFF; length: 12; D: -; V: TRBV12-3/TRBV12-4; J: TRBJ2-1; size: -
DNA: TGTGCCAGCACCTCTATGGGGGTCGCTGGCTACACCTTC; CDR3: CASTSMGVAGYTF; length: 13; D: -; V: TRBV7-2; J: TRBJ1-2; size: few
DNA: TGTGCCAGCACCTCATCAGACAGAACCTACGAGCAGTACTTC; CDR3: CASTSSDRTYEQYF; length: 14; D: -; V: TRBV7-2; J: TRBJ2-7; size: few
DNA: TGCGCCAGCAGTGAAGGGGTTCGGGCGGGGACGCAGTATTTT; CDR3: CASSEGVRAGTQYF; length: 14; D: -; V: TRBV10-2; J: TRBJ2-3; size: -
DNA: TGTGCCAGCAGCGTAGGGCCGAGTAACATTCAGTACTTC; CDR3: CASSVGPSNIQYF; length: 13; D: -; V: TRBV9; J: TRBJ2-4; size: -
DNA: TGTGCCAGCACCCAATTCGGGACAGGGGTCACTGAAGCTTTCTTT; CDR3: CASTQFGTGVTEAFF; length: 15; D: TRBD1; V: TRBV14; J: TRBJ1-1; size: -
DNA: TGCGCCAGCAGATCGGACAGGACTTCCTACAATGAGCAGTTCTTC; CDR3: CASRSDRTSYNEQFF; length: 15; D: TRBD1; V: TRBV5-1; J: TRBJ2-1; size: few
DNA: TGCGCCAGCAGCGTGGGACAGGGCCTTCATGGCTACACCTTC; CDR3: CASSVGQGLHGYTF; length: 14; D: TRBD1; V: TRBV5-1; J: TRBJ1-2; size: -
DNA: TGCAGTAAAGGGGGGTGGCAGTCGAACACTGAAGCTTTCTTT; CDR3: CSKGGWQSNTEAFF; length: 14; D: -; V: TRBV20-1; J: TRBJ1-1; size: -
DNA: TGTGCCAGCAGTTTTACAGGGGGAGCTAACTATGGCTACACCTTC; CDR3: CASSFTGGANYGYTF; length: 15; D: TRBD1; V: TRBV27; J: TRBJ1-2; size: few
DNA: TGTGCCAGCACCCTTAGGGGGGCGGGTTACAATGAGCAGTTCTTC; CDR3: CASTLRGAGYNEQFF; length: 15; D: -; V: TRBV27; J: TRBJ2-1; size: once
DNA: TGTGCCAGCAGTTTGTTGAGGGGGGCCGTTTACAATGAGCAGTTCTTC; CDR3: CASSLLRGAVYNEQFF; length: 16; D: -; V: TRBV28; J: TRBJ2-1; size: few
DNA: TGCAGTGCGGCTGGGGGACCCCACTTCGGAAAACTGTTTTTT; CDR3: CSAAGGPHFGKLFF; length: 14; D: -; V: TRBV20-1; J: TRBJ1-4; size: -
DNA: TGTGCCAGCAGCCATCTATACCAGGGGGAAAAACTGTTTTTT; CDR3: CASSHLYQGEKLFF; length: 14; D: -; V: TRBV11-2; J: TRBJ1-4; size: -
DNA: TGTGCCAGCAGTTACTCGAAGTACGAAAGAAATTCACCCCTCCACTTT; CDR3: CASSYSKYERNSPLHF; length: 16; D: -; V: TRBV6-5; J: TRBJ1-6; size: -
DNA: TGTGCCAGCAGCCACCGGGACGGAAGCTCCTACGAGCAGTACTTC; CDR3: CASSHRDGSSYEQYF; length: 15; D: -; V: TRBV3-1; J: TRBJ2-7; size: -